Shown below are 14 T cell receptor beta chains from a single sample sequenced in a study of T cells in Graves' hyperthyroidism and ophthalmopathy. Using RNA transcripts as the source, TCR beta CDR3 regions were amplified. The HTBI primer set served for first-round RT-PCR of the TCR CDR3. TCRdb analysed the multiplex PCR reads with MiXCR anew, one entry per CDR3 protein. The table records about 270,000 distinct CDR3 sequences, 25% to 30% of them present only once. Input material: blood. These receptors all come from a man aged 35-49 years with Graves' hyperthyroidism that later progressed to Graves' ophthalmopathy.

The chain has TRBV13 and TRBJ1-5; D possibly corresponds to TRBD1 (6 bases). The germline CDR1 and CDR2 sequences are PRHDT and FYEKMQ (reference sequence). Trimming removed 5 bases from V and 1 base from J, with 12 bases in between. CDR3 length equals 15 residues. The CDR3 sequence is CASSPGGTSNQPQHF. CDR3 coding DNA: TGTGCCAGCAGCCCTGGGGGGACAAGCAATCAGCCCCAGCATTTT.

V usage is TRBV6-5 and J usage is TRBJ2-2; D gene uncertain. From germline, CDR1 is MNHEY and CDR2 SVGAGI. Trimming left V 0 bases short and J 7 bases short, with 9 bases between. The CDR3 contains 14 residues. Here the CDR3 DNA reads TGTGCCAGCAGTTACTCTACAGTCAGCGGGGAGCTGTTTTTT. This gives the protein CASSYSTVSGELFF.

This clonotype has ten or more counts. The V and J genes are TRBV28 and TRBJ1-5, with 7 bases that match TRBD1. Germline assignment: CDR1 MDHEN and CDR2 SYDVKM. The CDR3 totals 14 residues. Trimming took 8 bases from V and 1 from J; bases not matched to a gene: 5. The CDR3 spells CASRPQGSNQPQHF. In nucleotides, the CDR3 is TGTGCCAGCCGACCACAGGGGAGCAATCAGCCCCAGCATTTT.

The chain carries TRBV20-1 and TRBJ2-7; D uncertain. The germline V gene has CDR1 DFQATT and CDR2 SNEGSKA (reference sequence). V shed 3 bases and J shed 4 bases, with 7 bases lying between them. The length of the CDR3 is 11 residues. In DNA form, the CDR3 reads TGCAGTGCTAGCGGACCTTACGAGCAGTACTTC. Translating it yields CSASGPYEQYF.

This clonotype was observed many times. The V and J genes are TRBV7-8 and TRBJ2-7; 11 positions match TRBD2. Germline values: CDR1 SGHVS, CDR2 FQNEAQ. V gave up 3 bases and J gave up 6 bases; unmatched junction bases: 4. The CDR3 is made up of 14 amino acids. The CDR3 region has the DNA TGTGCCAGCAGCTTTATGACTAGCGGGACCGAGCAGTACTTC. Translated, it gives CASSFMTSGTEQYF.

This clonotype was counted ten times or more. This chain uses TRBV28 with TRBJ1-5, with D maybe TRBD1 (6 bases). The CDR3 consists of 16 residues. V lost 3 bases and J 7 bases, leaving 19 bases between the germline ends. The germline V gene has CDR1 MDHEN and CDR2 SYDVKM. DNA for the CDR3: TGTGCCAGCAGTTTGGGGTTAGACAGGCCAAGGCAGCCCCAGCATTTT. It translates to CASSLGLDRPRQPQHF.

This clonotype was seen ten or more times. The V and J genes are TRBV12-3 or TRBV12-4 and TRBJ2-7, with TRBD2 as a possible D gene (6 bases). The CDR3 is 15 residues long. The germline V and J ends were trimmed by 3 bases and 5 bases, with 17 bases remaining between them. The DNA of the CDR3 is TGTGCCAGCAGTTTTGGGAGGCCACCCCTGAACGAGCAGTACTTC. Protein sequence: CASSFGRPPLNEQYF.

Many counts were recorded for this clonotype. For the CDR3, the DNA is TGTGCCTGGAGCCCTGTTGGAGGGGTTAATCAGCCCCAGCATTTT. Translated: CAWSPVGGVNQPQHF. The J gene is TRBJ1-5, the V gene TRBV30; a possible D gene is TRBD1 (5 bases). Germline V gene lookup returns CDR1 GTSNPN and CDR2 SVGIG (reference sequence). V gave up 3 bases and J gave up 4 bases, with 16 bases separating them. The CDR3 has 15 residues.

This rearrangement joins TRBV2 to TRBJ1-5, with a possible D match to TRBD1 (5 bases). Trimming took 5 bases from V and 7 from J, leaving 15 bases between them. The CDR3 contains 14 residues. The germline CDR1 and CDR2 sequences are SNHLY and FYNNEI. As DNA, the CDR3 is TGTGCCAGCAGTTTGGGGGATTCGGGGCAGCCCCAGCATTTT. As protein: CASSLGDSGQPQHF.

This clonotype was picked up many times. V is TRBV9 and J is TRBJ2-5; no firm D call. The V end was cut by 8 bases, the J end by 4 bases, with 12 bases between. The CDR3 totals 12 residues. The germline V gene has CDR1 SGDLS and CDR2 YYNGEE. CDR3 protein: CARLSSPETQYF. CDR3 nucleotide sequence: TGTGCCAGACTATCATCCCCAGAGACCCAGTACTTC.

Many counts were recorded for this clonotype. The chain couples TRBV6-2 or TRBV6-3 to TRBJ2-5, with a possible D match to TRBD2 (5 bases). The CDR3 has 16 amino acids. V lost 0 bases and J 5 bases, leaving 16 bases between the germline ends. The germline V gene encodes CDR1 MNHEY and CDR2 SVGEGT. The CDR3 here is CASSYSSWGVRETQYF. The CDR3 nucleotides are TGTGCCAGCAGTTACTCCTCCTGGGGAGTGAGGGAGACCCAGTACTTC.

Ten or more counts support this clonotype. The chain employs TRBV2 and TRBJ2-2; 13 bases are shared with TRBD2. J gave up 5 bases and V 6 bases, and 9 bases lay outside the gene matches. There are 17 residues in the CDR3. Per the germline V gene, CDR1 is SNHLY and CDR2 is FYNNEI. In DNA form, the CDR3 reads TGTGCCAGCAGCCGAGGAGGGACTAGCGGGATTACCGGGGAGCTGTTTTTT. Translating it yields CASSRGGTSGITGELFF.

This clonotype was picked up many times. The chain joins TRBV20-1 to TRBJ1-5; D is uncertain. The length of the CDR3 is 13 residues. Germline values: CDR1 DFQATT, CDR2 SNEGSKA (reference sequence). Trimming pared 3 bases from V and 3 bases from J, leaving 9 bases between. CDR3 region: CSASSSLNQPQHF. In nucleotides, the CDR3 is TGCAGTGCTAGCTCCAGCCTCAATCAGCCCCAGCATTTT.

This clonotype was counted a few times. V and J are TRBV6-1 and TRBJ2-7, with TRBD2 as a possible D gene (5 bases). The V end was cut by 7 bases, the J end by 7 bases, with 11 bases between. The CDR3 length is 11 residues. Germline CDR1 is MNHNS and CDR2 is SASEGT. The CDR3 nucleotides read TGTGCCAGCAACGACCGGGGTGAGCAGTACTTC. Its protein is CASNDRGEQYF.